This T cell receptor beta chain was identified during a study of cytomegalovirus exposure and HLA in healthy donors. Sequenced by immunoSEQ multiplex PCR; TCRdb stores in-frame clones only, minus some. The sample lists fewer than 100,000 clones; approximately 94% were seen once. The germline V gene encodes CDR1 SQVTM and CDR2 ANQGSEA. The CDR3 is 13 residues long. Trimming at V came to 6 bases and at J to 3 bases, leaving 6 bases not matched to a gene. The receptor's source is a young woman in good health and CMV-seropositive. The rearrangement uses TRBV29-1 and TRBJ2-7, with TRBD1 matching 9 bases. Sample: PBMCs. The CDR3 DNA reads as TGCAGCGTGGCCGGACAGGGGTTCTACGAGCAGTACTTC. Protein sequence: CSVAGQGFYEQYF.